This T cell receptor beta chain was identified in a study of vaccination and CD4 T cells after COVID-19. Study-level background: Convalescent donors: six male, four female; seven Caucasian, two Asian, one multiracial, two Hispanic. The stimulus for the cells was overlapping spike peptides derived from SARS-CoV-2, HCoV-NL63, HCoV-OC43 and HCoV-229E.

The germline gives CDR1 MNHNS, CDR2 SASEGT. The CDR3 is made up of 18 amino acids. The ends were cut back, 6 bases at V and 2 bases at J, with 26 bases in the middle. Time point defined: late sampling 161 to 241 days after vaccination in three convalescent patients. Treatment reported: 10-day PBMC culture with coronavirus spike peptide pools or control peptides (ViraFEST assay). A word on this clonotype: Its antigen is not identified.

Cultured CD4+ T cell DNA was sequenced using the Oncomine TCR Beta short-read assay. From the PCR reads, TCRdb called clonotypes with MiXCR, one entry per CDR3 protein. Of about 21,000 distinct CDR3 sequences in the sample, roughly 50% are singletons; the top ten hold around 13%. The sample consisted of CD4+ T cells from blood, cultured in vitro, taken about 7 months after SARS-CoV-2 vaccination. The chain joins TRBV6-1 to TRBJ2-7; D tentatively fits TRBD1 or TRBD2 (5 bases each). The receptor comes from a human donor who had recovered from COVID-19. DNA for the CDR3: TGTGCCAGCAGGGGTGTGTCTTACGGCCGGGGCAATCCCTACGAGCAGTACTTC. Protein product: CASRGVSYGRGNPYEQYF.